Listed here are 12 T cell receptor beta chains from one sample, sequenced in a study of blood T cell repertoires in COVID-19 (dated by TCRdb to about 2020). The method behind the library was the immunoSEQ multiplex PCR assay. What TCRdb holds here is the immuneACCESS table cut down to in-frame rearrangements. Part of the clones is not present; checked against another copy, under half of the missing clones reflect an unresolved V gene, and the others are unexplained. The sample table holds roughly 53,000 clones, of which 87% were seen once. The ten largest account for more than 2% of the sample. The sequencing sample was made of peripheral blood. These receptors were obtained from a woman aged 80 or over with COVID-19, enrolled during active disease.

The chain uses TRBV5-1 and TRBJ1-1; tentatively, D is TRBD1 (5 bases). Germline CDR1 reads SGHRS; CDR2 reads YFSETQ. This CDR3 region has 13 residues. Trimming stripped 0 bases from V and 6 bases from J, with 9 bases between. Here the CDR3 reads CASSLGGRPEAFF. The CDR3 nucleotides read TGCGCCAGCAGCTTGGGGGGGAGGCCTGAAGCTTTCTTT.

The CDR3 DNA reads TGTGCCAGCAGCCGTTATAACACCGGGGAGCTGTTTTTT. As protein: CASSRYNTGELFF. J is TRBJ2-2 and V is TRBV11-3; the D is unclear. Trimming took off 5 bases at V and 2 bases at J, with 6 bases between the two ends. This CDR3 region has 13 residues. Looked up from germline, CDR1 is SGHNT and CDR2 is YENEEA. The full variable domain, in which reference TRBV11-3 and TRBJ2-2 provide the parts outside the CDR3, is EAGVVQSPRYKIIEKKQPVAFWCNPISGHNTLYWYLQNLGQGPELLIRYENEEAVDDSQLPKDRFSAERLKGVDSTLKIQPAELGDSAVYLCASSRYNTGELFFGEGSRLTVL.

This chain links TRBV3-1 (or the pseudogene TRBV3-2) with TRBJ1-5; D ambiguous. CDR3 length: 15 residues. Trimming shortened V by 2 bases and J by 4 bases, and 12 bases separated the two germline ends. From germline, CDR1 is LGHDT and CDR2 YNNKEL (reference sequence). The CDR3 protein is CASSQREGLNQPQHF. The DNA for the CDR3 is TGTGCCAGCAGCCAAAGAGAGGGCCTAAATCAGCCCCAGCATTTT.

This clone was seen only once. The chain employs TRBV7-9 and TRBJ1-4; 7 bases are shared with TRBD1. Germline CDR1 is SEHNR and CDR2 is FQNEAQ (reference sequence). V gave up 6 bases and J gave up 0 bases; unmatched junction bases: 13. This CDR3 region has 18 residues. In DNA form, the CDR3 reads TGTGCCAGCAGTTCTCGGACAGGAAGGGTCGCAACTAATGAAAAACTGTTTTTT. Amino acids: CASSSRTGRVATNEKLFF.

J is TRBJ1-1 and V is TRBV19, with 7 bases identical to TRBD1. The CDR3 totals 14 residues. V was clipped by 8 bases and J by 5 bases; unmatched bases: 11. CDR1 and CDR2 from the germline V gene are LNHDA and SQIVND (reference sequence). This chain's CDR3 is CASRDHRGRTEAFF. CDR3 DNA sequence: TGTGCCAGTCGCGACCACAGGGGAAGAACTGAAGCTTTCTTT.

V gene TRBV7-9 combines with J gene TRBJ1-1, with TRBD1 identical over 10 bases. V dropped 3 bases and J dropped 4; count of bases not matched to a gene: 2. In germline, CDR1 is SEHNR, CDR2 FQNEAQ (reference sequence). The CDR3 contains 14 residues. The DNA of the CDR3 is TGTGCCAGCAGCTTCCGACAGGGGGCCACTGAAGCTTTCTTT. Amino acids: CASSFRQGATEAFF.

In nucleotides, the CDR3 is TGCGCCAGCAGCCCCCTGGCGGGCACCACATACAATGAGCAGTTCTTC. As protein: CASSPLAGTTYNEQFF. The rearrangement links TRBV5-1 to TRBJ2-1; tentatively, D is TRBD2 (5 bases). The germline V gene encodes CDR1 SGHRS and CDR2 YFSETQ. The CDR3 extends over 16 amino acids. V shed 4 bases and J shed 4 bases, with 18 bases lying between them.

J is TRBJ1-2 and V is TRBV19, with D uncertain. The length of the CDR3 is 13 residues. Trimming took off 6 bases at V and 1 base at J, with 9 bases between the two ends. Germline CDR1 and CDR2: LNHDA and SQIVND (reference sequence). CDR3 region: CASRTADNYGYTF. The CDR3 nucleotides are TGTGCCAGTAGAACAGCAGATAACTATGGCTACACCTTC.

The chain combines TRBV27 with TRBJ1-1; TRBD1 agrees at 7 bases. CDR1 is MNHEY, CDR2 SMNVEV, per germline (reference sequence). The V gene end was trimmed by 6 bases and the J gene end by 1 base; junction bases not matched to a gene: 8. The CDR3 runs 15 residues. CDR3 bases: TGTGCCAGCAGAAAATCCGGGACAGAGAACACTGAAGCTTTCTTT. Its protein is CASRKSGTENTEAFF.

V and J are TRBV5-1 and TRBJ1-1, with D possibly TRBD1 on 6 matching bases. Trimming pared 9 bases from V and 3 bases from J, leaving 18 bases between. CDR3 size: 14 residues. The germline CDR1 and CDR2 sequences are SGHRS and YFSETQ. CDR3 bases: TGCGCCAAGGACTCAGGGGCGGCGGACACTGAAGCTTTCTTT. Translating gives CAKDSGAADTEAFF.

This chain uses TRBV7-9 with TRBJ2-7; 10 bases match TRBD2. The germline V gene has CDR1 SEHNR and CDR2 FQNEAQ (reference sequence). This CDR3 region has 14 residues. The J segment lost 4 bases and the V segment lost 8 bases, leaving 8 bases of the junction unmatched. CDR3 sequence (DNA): TGTGCCAGCGGGCTCGGACTAGCGGTTTACGAGCAGTACTTC. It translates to CASGLGLAVYEQYF.

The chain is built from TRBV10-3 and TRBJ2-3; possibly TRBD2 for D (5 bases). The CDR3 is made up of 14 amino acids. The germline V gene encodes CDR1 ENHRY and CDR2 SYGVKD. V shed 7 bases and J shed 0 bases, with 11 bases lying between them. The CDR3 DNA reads TGTGCCATCAAACCAGCGGCTAGCACAGATACGCAGTATTTT. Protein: CAIKPAASTDTQYF.